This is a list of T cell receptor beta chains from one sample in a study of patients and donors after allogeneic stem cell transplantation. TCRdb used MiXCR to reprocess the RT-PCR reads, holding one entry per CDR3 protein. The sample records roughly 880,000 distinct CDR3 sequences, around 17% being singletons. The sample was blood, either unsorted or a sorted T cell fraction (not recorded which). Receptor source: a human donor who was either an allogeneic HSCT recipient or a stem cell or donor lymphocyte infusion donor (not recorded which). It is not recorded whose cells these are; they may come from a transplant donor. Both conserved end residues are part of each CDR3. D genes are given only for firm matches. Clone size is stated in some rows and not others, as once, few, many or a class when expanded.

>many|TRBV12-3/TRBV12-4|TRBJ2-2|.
TGTGCCAGCAGTTTTTGGGAGGGGGCAATCACCGGGGAGCTGTTTTTT
CASSFWEGAITGELFF
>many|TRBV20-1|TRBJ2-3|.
TGCAGTGCCCGGGAGTTCACAGATACGCAGTATTTT
CSAREFTDTQYF
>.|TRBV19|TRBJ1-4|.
TGTGCCAGTACCGGCATAGGGTTACATGAAAAACTGTTTTTT
CASTGIGLHEKLFF
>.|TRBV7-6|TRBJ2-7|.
TGTGCCAGCAGTTCCGCCAGGGGAAAAACCTACGAGCAGTACTTC
CASSSARGKTYEQYF
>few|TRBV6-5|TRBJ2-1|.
TGTGCCAGCAGTTATTTAGGGGGGAGGCAGACCGCGGGGGAGCAGTTCTTC
CASSYLGGRQTAGEQFF
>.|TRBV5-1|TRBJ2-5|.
TGCGCCAGCAGCTTGAATGGGGGGGCAGAGACCCAGTACTTC
CASSLNGGAETQYF
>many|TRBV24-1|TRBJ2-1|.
TGTGCCACCAGTGTGGGGGCCCTCGACGAGCAGTTCTTC
CATSVGALDEQFF
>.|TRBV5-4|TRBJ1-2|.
TGTGCCAGCAGCCCCGAGAACAGGAAATACTATGGCTACACCTTC
CASSPENRKYYGYTF
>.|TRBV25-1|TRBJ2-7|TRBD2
TGTGCCAGCAGTCACCTCGGACTAGCGGACTACGAGCAGTACTTC
CASSHLGLADYEQYF
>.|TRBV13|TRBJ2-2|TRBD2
TGTGCCAGCAGCCTGGGACTAGCGGGATCCACCGGGGAGCTGTTTTTT
CASSLGLAGSTGELFF
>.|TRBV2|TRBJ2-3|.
TGTGCCGGACTGGCCGGTGACGGCACAGATACGCAGTATTTT
CAGLAGDGTDTQYF
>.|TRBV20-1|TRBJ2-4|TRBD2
TGCAGTGCTAGAGATCGTCTAGCGGGAGGGCCCAAAAACATTCAGTACTTC
CSARDRLAGGPKNIQYF
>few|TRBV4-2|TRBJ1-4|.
TGTGCCAGCAGCCAGGATTGGGGGATGGATGAAAAACTGTTTTTT
CASSQDWGMDEKLFF
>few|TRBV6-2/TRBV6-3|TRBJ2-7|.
TGTGCCAGCACTGACAGATACGAGCAGTACTTC
CASTDRYEQYF
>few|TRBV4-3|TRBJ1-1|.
TGCGCCAGCAGCCCCGATTGGGGAGCCCCTGAAGCTTTCTTT
CASSPDWGAPEAFF
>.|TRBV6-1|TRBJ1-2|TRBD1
TGTGCCAGCAGTGAAGGAGCAGGGGGAGGCTATGGCTACACCTTC
CASSEGAGGGYGYTF
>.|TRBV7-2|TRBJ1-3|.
TGTGCCAGCAGCTGGAGACAGGCGGGTGGAAACACCATATATTTT
CASSWRQAGGNTIYF
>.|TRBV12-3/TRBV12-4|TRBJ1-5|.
TGTGCCAGCGCATCCACGGGGCTGGATCAGCCCCAGCATTTT
CASASTGLDQPQHF
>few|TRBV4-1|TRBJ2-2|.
TGCGCCAGCAGCGCCCTGGGGCCTCTCGGGGAGCTGTTTTTT
CASSALGPLGELFF
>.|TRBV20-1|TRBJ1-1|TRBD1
TGCAGTGCCAAGCCAGGGGGGGACACTGAAGCTTTCTTT
CSAKPGGDTEAFF
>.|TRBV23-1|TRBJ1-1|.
TGCGCCAGCAGTCAACTTAGTTTTGAGGATGCTTTCTTT
CASSQLSFEDAFF
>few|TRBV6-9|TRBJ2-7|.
TGTGCCAGAGCGTCACCTGGCTACGAGCAGTACTTC
CARASPGYEQYF
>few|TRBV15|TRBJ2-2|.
TGTGCCACCAGCAGATCGACCGAGAACACCGGGGAGCTGTTTTTT
CATSRSTENTGELFF
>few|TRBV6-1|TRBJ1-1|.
TGTGCCAGCAATTGGGGCAGCATGAACACTGAAGCTTTCTTT
CASNWGSMNTEAFF
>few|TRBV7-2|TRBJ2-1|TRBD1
TGTGCCAGCAGCTTACTGGGACAGGGGGACAATGAGCAGTTCTTC
CASSLLGQGDNEQFF
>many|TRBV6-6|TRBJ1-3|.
TGTGCCAGCAGTGCAGGGCTTGGAAACACCATATATTTT
CASSAGLGNTIYF
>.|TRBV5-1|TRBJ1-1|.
TGCGCCAGCAGCTTGTCCCCCTCCAACACTGAAGCTTTCTTT
CASSLSPSNTEAFF
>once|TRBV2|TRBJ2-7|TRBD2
TGTGCCAGCAGTCGGAGACTAGCGGGGATTTACTACGAGCAGTACTTC
CASSRRLAGIYYEQYF
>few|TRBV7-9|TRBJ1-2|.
TGTGCCAGCAGCTTCACGGACTATTATGGCTACACCTTC
CASSFTDYYGYTF
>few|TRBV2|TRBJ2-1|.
TGTGCCAGCAGTGACCGCACCTACAATGAGCAGTTCTTC
CASSDRTYNEQFF
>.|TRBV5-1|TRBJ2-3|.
TGCGCCAGCAGCCCCAGGACCACAGATACGCAGTATTTT
CASSPRTTDTQYF
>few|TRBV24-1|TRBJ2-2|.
TGTGCCACCAGTGACTGGACACTGAACACCGGGGAGCTGTTTTTT
CATSDWTLNTGELFF
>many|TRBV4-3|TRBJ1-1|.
TGCGCCAGCAGCCAAGACAGTTGGACTGAAGCTTTCTTT
CASSQDSWTEAFF
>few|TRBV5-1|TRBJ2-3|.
TGCGCCAGCAGCTTGGAGGGGATACCCACAGATACGCAGTATTTT
CASSLEGIPTDTQYF
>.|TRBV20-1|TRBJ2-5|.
TGCAGTGCTAGGACGGTCGAGACCCAGTACTTC
CSARTVETQYF
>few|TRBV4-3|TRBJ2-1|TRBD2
TGCGCCAGCAGCAACCGGGGGGGTTACTCCTACAATGAGCAGTTCTTC
CASSNRGGYSYNEQFF
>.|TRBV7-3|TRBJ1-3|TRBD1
TGTGCCAGCATCCGAGACAGGGTCTCTGGAAACACCATATATTTT
CASIRDRVSGNTIYF
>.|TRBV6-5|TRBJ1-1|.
TGTGCCAGCAGGGACGGATACACTGAAGCTTTCTTT
CASRDGYTEAFF
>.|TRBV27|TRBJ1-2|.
TGTGCCAGCAGTTTATCAACGGACGATAACTATGGCTACACCTTC
CASSLSTDDNYGYTF